This entry lists 26 T cell receptor beta chains sequenced from one sample in a study of T cells in Graves' hyperthyroidism and ophthalmopathy. RNA transcripts provided the source from which TCR beta CDR3 regions were amplified. With the HTBI primer set, the TCR CDR3 went through a first round of RT-PCR. One entry per CDR3 protein results from TCRdb running MiXCR on the multiplex PCR reads. The sample lists 550,000 to 800,000 distinct CDR3 sequences; around 17% were seen once. Sequenced sample: blood. These receptors came from a man between 18 and 29 years old with Graves' hyperthyroidism.

The table lists this clonotype with many counts. The chain is built from TRBV18 and TRBJ1-5; D not resolved. The CDR3 loop spans 13 amino acids. From germline, CDR1 is KGHSH and CDR2 LQKENI. Deletions cut 4 bases from V and 4 bases from J, with 8 bases between. CDR3 DNA sequence: TGTGCCAGCTCACAGGGATGGAATCAGCCCCAGCATTTT. Amino acids: CASSQGWNQPQHF.

This clonotype was seen ten or more times. The chain has TRBV28 and TRBJ2-7; perhaps TRBD1 as D (5 bases). This CDR3 has 14 residues. The V gene lost 5 bases and the J gene lost 3 bases, with 14 bases spanning the gap. The germline V gene has CDR1 MDHEN and CDR2 SYDVKM. CDR3 sequence (DNA): TGTGCCAGCAGTGTTGGGGCGTCTGGCTACGAGCAGTACTTC. Protein sequence: CASSVGASGYEQYF.

This clonotype was counted many times. The chain combines TRBV6-2 or TRBV6-3 with TRBJ2-7; D remains ambiguous. The CDR3 totals 12 residues. Germline loops: CDR1 MNHEY, CDR2 SVGEGT. Trimming pared 5 bases from V and 2 bases from J, leaving 7 bases between. The CDR3 sequence is CASSPTAYEQYF. In DNA form, the CDR3 reads TGTGCCAGCAGTCCTACCGCCTACGAGCAGTACTTC.

There are a few counts of this clonotype. This chain joins TRBV7-2 and TRBJ2-1, with 9 bases aligning to TRBD2. This CDR3 has 21 residues. Trimming took 5 bases from V and 1 from J; bases not matched to a gene: 21. Germline V gene data show CDR1 as SGHTA and CDR2 as FQGNSA. CDR3 bases: TGTGCCAGCAGCAACCCAAGGCCGGGCGGGAGGGAACCCCAGTCCTACAATGAGCAGTTCTTC. Its translation is CASSNPRPGGREPQSYNEQFF. Full variable domain (outside the CDR3, taken from reference TRBV7-2 and TRBJ2-1): GAGVSQSPSNKVTEKGKDVELRCDPISGHTALYWYRQSLGQGLEFLIYFQGNSAPDKSGLPSDRFSAERTGGSVSTLTIQRTQQEDSAVYLCASSNPRPGGREPQSYNEQFFGPGTRLTVL.

This clonotype was recorded at least ten times. The chain couples TRBV7-3 to TRBJ2-5; TRBD2 matches 8 bases. CDR1 and CDR2 (germline): SGHTA, FQGTGA. V shed 6 bases and J 2 bases; nucleotides not matched to a gene: 5. The CDR3 loop spans 14 amino acids. The CDR3 protein is CASSAGGGQETQYF. The CDR3, as DNA: TGTGCCAGCAGTGCGGGAGGAGGGCAAGAGACCCAGTACTTC.

V is TRBV15 and J is TRBJ2-7, with 8 bases aligning to TRBD2. CDR3 length: 14 residues. Germline CDR1 and CDR2: LNHNV and YYDKDF (reference sequence). After removal of 3 bases from V and 3 bases from J, the junction contained 4 bases not matched to a gene. The CDR3, as DNA: TGTGCCACCAGCAGCCCACGGGGGGGCTACGAGCAGTACTTC. Protein sequence: CATSSPRGGYEQYF.

This clonotype showed up just a few times. This chain joins TRBV29-1 and TRBJ1-5, with D uncertain. Per germline, CDR1 SQVTM and CDR2 ANQGSEA. V lost 4 bases, J lost 0 bases, and 7 bases lay in between. The CDR3 is 13 amino acids. CDR3 nucleotide sequence: TGCAGCGTTGTAGAGAATAGCAATCAGCCCCAGCATTTT. It specifies CSVVENSNQPQHF.

Only a few counts were recorded for this clonotype. The chain links TRBV28 to TRBJ1-5; D is uncertain. Germline CDR1 MDHEN, CDR2 SYDVKM. The CDR3 length is 14 residues. Trimming left V 4 bases short and J 5 bases short, with 12 bases between. The CDR3 protein is CASSSSASYQPQHF. The CDR3 DNA follows: TGTGCCAGCAGTTCGTCTGCTTCCTATCAGCCCCAGCATTTT.

This clonotype showed up many times. The chain uses TRBV7-8 and TRBJ2-7; D might be TRBD2 (6 bases). The CDR3 has 15 amino acids. Germline assignment: CDR1 SGHVS and CDR2 FQNEAQ. Trimming pared 0 bases from V and 3 bases from J, leaving 12 bases between. CDR3 in amino acids: CASSLAYGRFYEQYF. The CDR3 DNA sequence: TGTGCCAGCAGCTTAGCCTACGGGAGATTCTACGAGCAGTACTTC.

The chain carries TRBV18 and TRBJ2-1; 7 bases are a match to TRBD1. With 4 bases clipped from V and 4 bases from J, the junction kept 4 bases outside the gene matches. The germline CDR1 and CDR2 sequences are KGHSH and LQKENI. This CDR3 comprises 14 residues. The CDR3 protein is CASSLDRRYNEQFF. CDR3 in DNA: TGTGCCAGCTCACTGGACAGGAGATACAATGAGCAGTTCTTC.

The rearrangement links TRBV9 to TRBJ1-2; TRBD1 agrees at 8 bases. There are 14 residues in the CDR3. Germline CDR1 reads SGDLS; CDR2 reads YYNGEE. V lost 5 bases to trimming and J lost 2 bases; unmatched junction nucleotides: 5. CDR3 residues: CASSEDRANYGYTF. CDR3 coding DNA: TGTGCCAGCAGTGAGGACAGGGCGAACTATGGCTACACCTTC.

The chain employs TRBV7-9 and TRBJ2-3; 11 nucleotides align to TRBD2. This CDR3 spans 14 amino acids. With 8 bases clipped from V and 3 bases from J, the junction kept 4 bases outside the gene matches. Germline loops: CDR1 SEHNR, CDR2 FQNEAQ (reference sequence). CDR3 region: CASLLAGVTDTQYF. The CDR3, as DNA: TGTGCCAGCCTACTAGCGGGAGTGACAGATACGCAGTATTTT.

There are many counts of this clonotype. This chain joins TRBV6-6 and TRBJ2-7; 8 nucleotides agree with TRBD2. V was pared by 2 bases and J by 0 bases, with 9 bases of the junction left unmatched. Looked up from germline, CDR1 is MNHNY and CDR2 is SVGAGI (reference sequence). This CDR3 comprises 17 residues. CDR3 amino acids: CASSYRAGGITSYEQYF. CDR3 DNA: TGTGCCAGCAGTTACAGGGCGGGAGGTATCACCTCCTACGAGCAGTACTTC.

This clonotype was counted a few times. This chain joins TRBV4-1 and TRBJ2-1; D is ambiguous. With 0 bases removed from V and 4 bases from J, the gap between germline ends came to 13 bases. The CDR3 length is 16 residues. CDR1 and CDR2 (germline): MGHRA, YSYEKL. In DNA, the CDR3 is TGCGCCAGCAGCCAAGACTGGTCGGCAAGGTACAATGAGCAGTTCTTC. Translated: CASSQDWSARYNEQFF.

A single count supports this clonotype. This chain connects TRBV6-1 to TRBJ2-2; 13 bases match TRBD2. V lost 7 bases to trimming and J lost 4 bases; unmatched junction nucleotides: 6. The CDR3 totals 16 residues. Per the germline V gene, CDR1 is MNHNS and CDR2 is SASEGT. The CDR3 reads CASTGLAGEVTGELFF. The CDR3 DNA reads as TGTGCCAGCACTGGACTAGCGGGAGAAGTCACCGGGGAGCTGTTTTTT.

This clonotype was seen more than once but under ten times. The rearrangement joins TRBV9 to TRBJ2-1; D gene uncertain. V lost 0 bases and J lost 8, with 12 bases in between. The CDR3 is 14 residues long. Germline loops: CDR1 SGDLS, CDR2 YYNGEE. The CDR3 here is CASSVGPIVDEQFF. The CDR3 nucleotides are TGTGCCAGCAGCGTAGGCCCGATTGTAGATGAGCAGTTCTTC. Looking up the rest from reference TRBV9 and TRBJ2-1 gives the full variable domain: DSGVTQTPKHLITATGQRVTLRCSPRSGDLSVYWYQQSLDQGLQFLIQYYNGEERAKGNILERFSAQQFPDLHSELNLSSLELGDSALYFCASSVGPIVDEQFFGPGTRLTVL.

This clonotype was seen many times. This chain uses TRBV6-1 with TRBJ1-5; D possibly corresponds to TRBD1 (5 bases). The CDR3 extends over 13 amino acids. The germline V gene has CDR1 MNHNS and CDR2 SASEGT. The V gene lost 8 bases and the J gene lost 5 bases, with 13 bases spanning the gap. The CDR3 here is CASREGIYQPQHF. Here the CDR3 DNA reads TGTGCCAGCCGGGAGGGGATTTATCAGCCCCAGCATTTT.

This clonotype showed up many times. The chain recombines TRBV28 with TRBJ2-3; TRBD2 aligns across 13 bases. CDR1 is MDHEN, CDR2 SYDVKM, per germline. The CDR3 totals 16 residues. Losses at the gene ends were 6 bases for V and 6 bases for J; bases not matched to a gene: 9. CDR3 bases: TGTGCCAGCAGCTTACTAGCGGGAGGGCCCGGGGATACGCAGTATTTT. Amino acids: CASSLLAGGPGDTQYF.

This clonotype was observed many times. The chain combines TRBV28 with TRBJ1-1; D remains ambiguous. Germline V gene lookup returns CDR1 MDHEN and CDR2 SYDVKM. V lost 3 bases, J lost 0 bases, and 23 bases lay in between. The CDR3 has 19 amino acids. Here the CDR3 DNA reads TGTGCCAGCAGTTTCCTTCCCGTCAGAAAAAAGATTATGAACACTGAAGCTTTCTTT. Translated, it gives CASSFLPVRKKIMNTEAFF.

This clonotype has a count of ten or more. The rearrangement joins TRBV3-1 to TRBJ1-1, with 7 bases identical to TRBD1. V trimming: 5 bases; J trimming: 1 base; junction bases outside the gene matches: 7. Germline CDR1 and CDR2: LGHDT and YNNKEL (reference sequence). The CDR3 loop spans 15 amino acids. The CDR3 region is CASSVRWTGNTEAFF. The CDR3 bases are TGTGCCAGCAGCGTTAGATGGACAGGGAACACTGAAGCTTTCTTT.

The rearrangement joins TRBV6-1 to TRBJ2-1; the D call may be TRBD1 or TRBD2 (5 bases each). Germline CDR1 MNHNS, CDR2 SASEGT. The CDR3 sequence is 11 residues long. Trimming took 6 bases from V and 12 from J, leaving 12 bases between them. DNA for the CDR3: TGTGCCAGCAGAGGGACCATCAGGCAGTTCTTC. Its protein is CASRGTIRQFF.

This clonotype was seen only a few times. The chain combines TRBV9 with TRBJ2-3; D is unresolved. This CDR3 has 13 amino acids. V shed 2 bases and J shed 4 bases, with 8 bases lying between them. CDR1 and CDR2 from the germline V gene are SGDLS and YYNGEE. The CDR3 loop is CASSVYGADTQYF. The CDR3 DNA reads TGTGCCAGCAGCGTTTACGGTGCAGATACGCAGTATTTT.

The rearrangement joins TRBV7-9 to TRBJ2-2; possibly TRBD2 for D (6 bases). This CDR3 contains 16 residues. The V end lost 0 bases, the J end lost 4 bases, and 12 bases lay between the germline ends. Germline V gene lookup returns CDR1 SEHNR and CDR2 FQNEAQ (reference sequence). This CDR3 reads CASSLASQGGTGELFF. In DNA form, the CDR3 reads TGTGCCAGCAGCTTAGCAAGCCAGGGAGGCACCGGGGAGCTGTTTTTT.

Concerning this clonotype itself: Given a much more abundant clone one base away, this may be a read error. The rearrangement joins TRBV7-6 to TRBJ2-2; D is perhaps TRBD2 (6 bases). The CDR3 sequence is 16 residues long. Germline V lookup: CDR1 SGHVS, CDR2 FNYEAQ. The CDR3 sequence: CASSLVRAGNTEELFF. The CDR3 bases are TGTGCCAGCAGCTTAGTCAGGGCGGGGAACACCGAGGAGCTGTTTTTT.

The chain combines TRBV7-4 with TRBJ2-7; TRBD1 aligns across 8 bases. The CDR3 totals 15 residues. J was trimmed by 7 bases and V by 1 base; bases with no gene match: 9. Germline values: CDR1 SGHVT, CDR2 SQSDAQ. DNA of the CDR3: TGTGCCAGCAGCTTAGTCGCCCAGGGGGCGTGGGAGCAGTACTTC. It yields the protein CASSLVAQGAWEQYF. The whole variable domain, filled in from reference TRBV7-4 and TRBJ2-7, reads GAGVSQSPRYKVAKRGRDVALRCDSISGHVTLYWYRQTLGQGSEVLTYSQSDAQRDKSGRPSGRFSAERPERSVSTLKIQRTEQGDSAVYLCASSLVAQGAWEQYFGPGTRLTVT.

The V gene is TRBV19, the J gene TRBJ2-1; 9 bases fit TRBD2. The V and J ends lost 2 bases and 6 bases, in that order; junction bases with no gene match: 11. The V gene's germline CDR1 is LNHDA and CDR2 SQIVND (reference sequence). This CDR3 contains 17 residues. CDR3 coding DNA: TGTGCCAGTAGTATAATGGGTTCAGGGACTAGCAGCAATGAGCAGTTCTTC. Translating it yields CASSIMGSGTSSNEQFF.